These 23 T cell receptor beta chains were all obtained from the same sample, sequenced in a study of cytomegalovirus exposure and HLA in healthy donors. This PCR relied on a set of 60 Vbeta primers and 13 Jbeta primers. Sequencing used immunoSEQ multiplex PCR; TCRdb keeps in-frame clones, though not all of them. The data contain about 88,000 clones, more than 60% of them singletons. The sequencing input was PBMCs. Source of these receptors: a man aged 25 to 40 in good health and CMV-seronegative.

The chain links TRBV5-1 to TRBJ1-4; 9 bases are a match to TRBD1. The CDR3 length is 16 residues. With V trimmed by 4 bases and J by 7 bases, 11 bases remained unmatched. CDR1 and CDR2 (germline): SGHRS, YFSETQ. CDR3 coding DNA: TGCGCCAGCAGCACAGAACCGGGACAGGGCATTGAAAAACTGTTTTTT. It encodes CASSTEPGQGIEKLFF.

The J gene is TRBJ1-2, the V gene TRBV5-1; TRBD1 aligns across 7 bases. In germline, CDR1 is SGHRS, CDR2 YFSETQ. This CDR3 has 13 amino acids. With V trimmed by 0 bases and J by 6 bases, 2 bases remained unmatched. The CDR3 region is CASSLAGGDGYTF. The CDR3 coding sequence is TGCGCCAGCAGCTTGGCAGGGGGAGATGGCTACACCTTC.

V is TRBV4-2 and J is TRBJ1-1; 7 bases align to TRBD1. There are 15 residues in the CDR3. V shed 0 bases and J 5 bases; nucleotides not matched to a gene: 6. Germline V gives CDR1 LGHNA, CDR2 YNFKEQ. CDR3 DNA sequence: TGTGCCAGCAGCCAAGATAGAGACAGGGCGACTGAAGCTTTCTTT. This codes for CASSQDRDRATEAFF.

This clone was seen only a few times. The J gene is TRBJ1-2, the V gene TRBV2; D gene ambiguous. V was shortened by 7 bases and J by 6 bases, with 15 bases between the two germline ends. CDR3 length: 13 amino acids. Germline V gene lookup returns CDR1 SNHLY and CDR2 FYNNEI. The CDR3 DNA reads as TGTGCCAGCAATCTTCCGGTCCGGGATGGCTACACCTTC. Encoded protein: CASNLPVRDGYTF.

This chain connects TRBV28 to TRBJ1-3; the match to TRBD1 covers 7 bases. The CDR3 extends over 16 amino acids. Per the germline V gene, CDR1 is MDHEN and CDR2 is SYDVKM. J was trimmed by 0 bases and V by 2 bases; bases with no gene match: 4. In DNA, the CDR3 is TGTGCCAGCAGTTTACAGGGGGTTAGCTCTGGAAACACCATATATTTT. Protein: CASSLQGVSSGNTIYF.

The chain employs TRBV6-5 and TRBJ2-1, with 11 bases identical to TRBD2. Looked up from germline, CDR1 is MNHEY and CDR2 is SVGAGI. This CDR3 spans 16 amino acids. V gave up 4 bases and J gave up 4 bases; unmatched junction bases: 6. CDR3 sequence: CASSSLAGGRYNEQFF. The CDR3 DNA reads TGTGCCAGCAGTTCCTTAGCGGGGGGGCGTTACAATGAGCAGTTCTTC.

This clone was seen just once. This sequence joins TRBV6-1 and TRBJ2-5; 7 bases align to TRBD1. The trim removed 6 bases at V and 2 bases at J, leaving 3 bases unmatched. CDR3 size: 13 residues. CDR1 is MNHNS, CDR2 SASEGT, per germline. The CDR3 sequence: CASSWDRQETQYF. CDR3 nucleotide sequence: TGTGCCAGCAGCTGGGACAGACAAGAGACCCAGTACTTC.

CDR3 DNA sequence: TGTGCCAGCTCACCACGTAGTAACACTGAAGCTTTCTTT. It specifies CASSPRSNTEAFF. V is TRBV18 and J is TRBJ1-1; D is unclear. The CDR3 has 13 amino acids. V was pared by 1 base and J by 2 bases, with 5 bases between. From germline, CDR1 is KGHSH and CDR2 LQKENI.

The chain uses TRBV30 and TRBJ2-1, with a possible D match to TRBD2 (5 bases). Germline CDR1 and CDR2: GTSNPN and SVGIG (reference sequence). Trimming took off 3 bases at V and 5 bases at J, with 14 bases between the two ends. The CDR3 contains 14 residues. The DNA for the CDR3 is TGTGCCTGGAGGGCCCAGGACTCTAACAATGAGCAGTTCTTC. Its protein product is CAWRAQDSNNEQFF.

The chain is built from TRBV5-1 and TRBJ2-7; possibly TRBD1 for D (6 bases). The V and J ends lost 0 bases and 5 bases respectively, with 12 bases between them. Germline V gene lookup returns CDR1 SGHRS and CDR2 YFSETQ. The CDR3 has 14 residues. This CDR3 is CASSLVQGLDEQYF. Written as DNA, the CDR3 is TGCGCCAGCAGCTTGGTTCAGGGGTTGGACGAGCAGTACTTC.

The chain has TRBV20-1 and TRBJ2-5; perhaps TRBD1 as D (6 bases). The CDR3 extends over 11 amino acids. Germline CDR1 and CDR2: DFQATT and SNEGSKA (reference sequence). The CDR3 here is CARTDQETQYF. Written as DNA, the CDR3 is TGCGCTAGGACAGACCAAGAGACCCAGTACTTC.

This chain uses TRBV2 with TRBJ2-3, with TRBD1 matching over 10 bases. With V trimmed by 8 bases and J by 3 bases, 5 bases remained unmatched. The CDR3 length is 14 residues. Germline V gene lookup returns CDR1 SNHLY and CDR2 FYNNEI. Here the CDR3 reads CASWGQGTTDTQYF. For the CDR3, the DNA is TGTGCCAGCTGGGGACAGGGGACGACAGATACGCAGTATTTT.

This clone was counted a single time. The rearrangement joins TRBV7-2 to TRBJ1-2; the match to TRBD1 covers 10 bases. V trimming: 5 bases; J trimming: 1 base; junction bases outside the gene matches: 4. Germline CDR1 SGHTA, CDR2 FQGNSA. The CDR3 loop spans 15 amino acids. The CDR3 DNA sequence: TGTGCCAGCAGCACTGGGACAGGGGTTAACTATGGCTACACCTTC. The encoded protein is CASSTGTGVNYGYTF.

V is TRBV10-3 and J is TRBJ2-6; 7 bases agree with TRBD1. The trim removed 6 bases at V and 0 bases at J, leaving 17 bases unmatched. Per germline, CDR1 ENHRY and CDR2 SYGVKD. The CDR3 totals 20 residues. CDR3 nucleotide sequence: TGTGCCATCAGAGACACCCCAGACAGGGAAATCGACTCTGGGGCCAACGTCCTGACTTTC. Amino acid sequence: CAIRDTPDREIDSGANVLTF.

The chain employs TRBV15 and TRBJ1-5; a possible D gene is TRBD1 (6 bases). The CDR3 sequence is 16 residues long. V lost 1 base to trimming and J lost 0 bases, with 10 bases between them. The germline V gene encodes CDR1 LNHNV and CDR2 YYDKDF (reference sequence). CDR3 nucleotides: TGTGCCACCAGCAGAGGACAGGACCATAGCAATCAGCCCCAGCATTTT. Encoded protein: CATSRGQDHSNQPQHF.

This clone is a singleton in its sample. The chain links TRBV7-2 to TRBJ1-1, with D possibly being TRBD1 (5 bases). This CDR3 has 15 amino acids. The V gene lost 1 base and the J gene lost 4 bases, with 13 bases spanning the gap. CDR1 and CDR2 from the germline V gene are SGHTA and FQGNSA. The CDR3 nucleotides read TGTGCCAGCAGCTTAGTTAGGGGCGAAGGCACTGAAGCTTTCTTT. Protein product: CASSLVRGEGTEAFF.

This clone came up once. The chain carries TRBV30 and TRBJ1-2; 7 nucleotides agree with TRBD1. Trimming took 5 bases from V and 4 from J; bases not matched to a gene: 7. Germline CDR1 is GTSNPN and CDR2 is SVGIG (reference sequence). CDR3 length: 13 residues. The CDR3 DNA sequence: TGTGCCTGGGCAAGGACAGGACTCTATGGCTACACCTTC. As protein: CAWARTGLYGYTF.

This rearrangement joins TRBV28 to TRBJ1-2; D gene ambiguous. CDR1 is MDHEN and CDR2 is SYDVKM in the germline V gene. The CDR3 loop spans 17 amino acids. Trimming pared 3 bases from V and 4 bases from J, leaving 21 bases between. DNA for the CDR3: TGTGCCAGCAGTTTGGAGGATCCAAAACCGAGGACCTATGGCTACACCTTC. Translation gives CASSLEDPKPRTYGYTF.

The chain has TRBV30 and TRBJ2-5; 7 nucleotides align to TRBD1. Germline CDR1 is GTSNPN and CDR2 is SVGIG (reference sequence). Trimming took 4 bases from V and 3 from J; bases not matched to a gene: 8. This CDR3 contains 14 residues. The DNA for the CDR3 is TGTGCCTGGACACCGGGACAGAGGAAAGAGACCCAGTACTTC. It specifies CAWTPGQRKETQYF. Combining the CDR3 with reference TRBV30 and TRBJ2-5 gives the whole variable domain SQTIHQWPATLVQPVGSPLSLECTVEGTSNPNLYWYRQAAGRGLQLLFYSVGIGQISSEVPQNLSASRPQDRQFILSSKKLLLSDSGFYLCAWTPGQRKETQYFGPGTRLLVL.

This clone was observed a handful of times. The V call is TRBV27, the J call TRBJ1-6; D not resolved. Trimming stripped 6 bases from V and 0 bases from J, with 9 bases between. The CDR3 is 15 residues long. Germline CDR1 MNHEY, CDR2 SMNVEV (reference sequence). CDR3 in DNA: TGTGCCAGCAGCCCTTGGGCCTCCTATAATTCACCCCTCCACTTT. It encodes CASSPWASYNSPLHF.

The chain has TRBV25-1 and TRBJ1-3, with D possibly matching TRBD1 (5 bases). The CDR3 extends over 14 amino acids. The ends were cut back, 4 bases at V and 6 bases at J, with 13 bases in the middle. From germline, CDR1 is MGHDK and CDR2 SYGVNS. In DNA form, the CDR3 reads TGTGCCAGCAGTGGGCAGGGTGTAGAAAACACCATATATTTT. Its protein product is CASSGQGVENTIYF.

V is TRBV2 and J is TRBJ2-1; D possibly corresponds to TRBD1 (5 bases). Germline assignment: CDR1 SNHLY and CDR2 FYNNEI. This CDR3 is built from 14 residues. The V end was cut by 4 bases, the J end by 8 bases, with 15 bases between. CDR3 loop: CASSGRPQGYEQFF. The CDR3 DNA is TGTGCCAGCAGTGGAAGGCCCCAGGGATATGAGCAGTTCTTC.

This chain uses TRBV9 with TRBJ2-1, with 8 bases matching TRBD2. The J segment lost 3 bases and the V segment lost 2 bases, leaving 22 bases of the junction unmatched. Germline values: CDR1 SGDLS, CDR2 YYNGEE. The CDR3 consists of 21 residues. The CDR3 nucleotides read TGTGCCAGCAGCGTCACTCCTGGGGGGCTAGCGGGTGGCGTGGGCTACAATGAGCAGTTCTTC. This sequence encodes CASSVTPGGLAGGVGYNEQFF.